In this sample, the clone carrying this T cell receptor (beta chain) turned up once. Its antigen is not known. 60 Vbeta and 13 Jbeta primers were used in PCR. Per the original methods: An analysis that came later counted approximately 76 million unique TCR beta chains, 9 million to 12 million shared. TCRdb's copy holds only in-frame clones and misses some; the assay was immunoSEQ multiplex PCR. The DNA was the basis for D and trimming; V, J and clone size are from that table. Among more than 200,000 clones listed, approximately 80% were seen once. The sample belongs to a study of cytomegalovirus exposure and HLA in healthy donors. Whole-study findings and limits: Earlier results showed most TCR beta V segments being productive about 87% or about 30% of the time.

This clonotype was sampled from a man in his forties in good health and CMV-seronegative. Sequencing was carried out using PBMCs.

CDR3 bases: TGCGCCAGCAGCCTGACAGGGTTTGACAATCAGCCCCAGCATTTT. Its protein is CASSLTGFDNQPQHF. The chain employs TRBV5-1 and TRBJ1-5, with 7 bases identical to TRBD1. In germline, CDR1 is SGHRS, CDR2 YFSETQ. The ends lost 4 bases at V and 3 bases at J; junction bases unmatched: 7. The CDR3 is 15 residues long.